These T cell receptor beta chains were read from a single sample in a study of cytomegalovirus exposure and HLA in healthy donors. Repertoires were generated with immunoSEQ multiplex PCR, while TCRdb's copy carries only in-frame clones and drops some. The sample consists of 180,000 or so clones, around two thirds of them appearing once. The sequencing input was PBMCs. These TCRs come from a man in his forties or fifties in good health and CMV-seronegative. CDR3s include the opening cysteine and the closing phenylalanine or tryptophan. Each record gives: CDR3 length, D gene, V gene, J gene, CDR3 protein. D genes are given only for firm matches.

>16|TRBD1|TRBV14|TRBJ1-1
CASSQGPTGEGTEAFF
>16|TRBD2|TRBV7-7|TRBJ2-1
CASSSRLAGTNNEQFF
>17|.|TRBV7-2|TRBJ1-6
CASALAPSGQYNSPLHF
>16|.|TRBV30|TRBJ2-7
CAWSVPRTMVSYEQYF
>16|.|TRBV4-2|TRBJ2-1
CASSQDWGRQRNEQFF
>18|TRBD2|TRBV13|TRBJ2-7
CASSSLRTSGGAVYEQYF
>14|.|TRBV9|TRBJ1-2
CASSVGGGVYGYTF
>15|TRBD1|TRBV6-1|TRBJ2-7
CASSEKQGGIYEQYF
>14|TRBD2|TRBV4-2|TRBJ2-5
CASSQGGGQETQYF
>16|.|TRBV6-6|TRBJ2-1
CASRAGATSSYNEQFF
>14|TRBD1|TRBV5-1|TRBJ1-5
CASSSTGGNQPQHF
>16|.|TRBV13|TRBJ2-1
CASSPRASSSYNEQFF
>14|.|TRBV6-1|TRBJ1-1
CASSVDRLNTEAFF
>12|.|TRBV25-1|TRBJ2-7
CASSADSYEQYF
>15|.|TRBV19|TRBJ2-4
CASSIAIPSENIQYF
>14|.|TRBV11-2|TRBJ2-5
CASSLDLRGETQYF
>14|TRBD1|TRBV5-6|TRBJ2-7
CASSYGTGSYEQYF
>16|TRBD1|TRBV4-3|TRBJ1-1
CASSQDRGQMNTEAFF
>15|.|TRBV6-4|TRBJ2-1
CASSETTGSNNEQFF
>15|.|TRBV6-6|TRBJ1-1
CASSYMTVLNTEAFF
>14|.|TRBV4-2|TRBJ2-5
CASSLLVSKETQYF
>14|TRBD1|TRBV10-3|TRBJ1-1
CAISESDRGFGAFF
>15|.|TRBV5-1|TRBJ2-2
CASSFQGGETGELFF
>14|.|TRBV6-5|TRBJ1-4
CAISRQAFNEKLFF
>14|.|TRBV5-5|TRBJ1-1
CASSPRTMNTEAFF
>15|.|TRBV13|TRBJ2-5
CASSLHADYQETQYF
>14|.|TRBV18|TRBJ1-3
CASSPPGTGNTIYF
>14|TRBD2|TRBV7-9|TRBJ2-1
CASSASGTSNEQFF
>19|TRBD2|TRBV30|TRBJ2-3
CAWSVFRLAGRASTDTQYF
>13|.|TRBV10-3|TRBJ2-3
CAISRDNTDTQYF
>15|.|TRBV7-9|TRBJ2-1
CASSSRALGANEQFF
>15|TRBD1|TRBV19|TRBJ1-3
CASSSDRAGGNTIYF
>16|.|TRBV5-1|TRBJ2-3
CASSSGKGGLTDTQYF
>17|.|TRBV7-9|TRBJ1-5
CASSPKSLGSDNQPQHF
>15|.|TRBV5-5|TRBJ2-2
CASSLVYTFTGELFF
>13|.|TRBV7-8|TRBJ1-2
CASSLAGQGGYTF
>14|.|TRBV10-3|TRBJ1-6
CAISESRENSPLHF
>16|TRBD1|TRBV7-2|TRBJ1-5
CASSLRGQGTNQPQHF
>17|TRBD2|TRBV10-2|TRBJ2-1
CASSEEEAGGPRGEQFF
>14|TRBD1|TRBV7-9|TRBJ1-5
CSSNDDRVGQPQHF
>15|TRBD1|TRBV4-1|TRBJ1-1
CASSQGDRVVAEAFF
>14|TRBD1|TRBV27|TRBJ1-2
CASSRGGLPYGYTF
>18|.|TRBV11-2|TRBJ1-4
CASSLGDMGFPENEKLFF
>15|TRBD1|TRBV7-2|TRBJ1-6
CASSFLDRINSPLHF
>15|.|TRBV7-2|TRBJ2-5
CASSPTAGLGETQYF
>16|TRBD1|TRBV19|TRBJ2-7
CASSMTADRVNYEQYF
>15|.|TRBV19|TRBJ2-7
CASSIGSLGVYEQYF
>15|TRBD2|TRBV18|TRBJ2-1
CASSPGILAGHEQFF
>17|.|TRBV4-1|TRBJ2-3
CASTHIGRSGGPDTQYF
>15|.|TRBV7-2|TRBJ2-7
CASSFEGGSSYEQYF
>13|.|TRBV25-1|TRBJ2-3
CASSGAGTDTQYF
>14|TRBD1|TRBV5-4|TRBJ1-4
CASSTDRGQEKLFF
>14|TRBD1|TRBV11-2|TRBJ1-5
CASSEDRGHQPQHF
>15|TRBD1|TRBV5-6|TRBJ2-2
CASSPGTGDTGELFF
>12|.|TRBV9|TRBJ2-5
CASSVALETQYF
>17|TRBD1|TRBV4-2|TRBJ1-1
CASSPNAGTGGRTEAFF
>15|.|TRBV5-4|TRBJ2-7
CASSLYRTTSSEQYF
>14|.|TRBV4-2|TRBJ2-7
CASSQDLGENEQYF
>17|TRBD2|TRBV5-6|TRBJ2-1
CASSLGSGGSFDNEQFF